This T cell receptor (beta chain) was recorded in a study of blood T cell repertoires in COVID-19. Study as a whole: Sites across the United States, Italy and Spain contributed samples from acute and convalescent COVID-19. Sample material is recorded as cDNA or gDNA derived from T cells, B-cell-depleted T cells, or PBMCs.

The CDR3 sequence is 15 residues long. Trimming cost V 3 bases and J 5 bases; bases outside gene matches: 9. Looked up from germline, CDR1 is DFQATT and CDR2 is SNEGSKA (reference sequence). Original methodology: From reference gene primer amplification, estimates of nucleated cell counts were derived. The protocol was immunoSEQ multiplex PCR, while the TCRdb copy is restricted to in-frame clones and leaves out a portion. V and J calls and clone size follow that table, whereas D and trimming were derived from the DNA. The table lists some 100,000 clones, about nine tenths of them singletons, with about 2.2% in the top ten.

The sample consisted of peripheral blood. This chain links TRBV20-1 with TRBJ2-5; TRBD2 aligns across 10 bases. This sequence was found in a man aged 50-60 years with active COVID-19. The CDR3 loop is CSASRLAGVGETQYF. CDR3 nucleotide sequence: TGCAGTGCTAGTAGGCTAGCGGGAGTCGGGGAGACCCAGTACTTC.